Presented here are 14 T cell receptor beta chains from one specimen sequenced in a study of blood T cells in healthy people across ages. Using a J-beta primer mix together with a sample-barcoded 5' primer, a second PCR was run for about 7 to 12 cycles. Each CDR3 protein is one row after TCRdb ran MiXCR on the 5' RACE reads. This table holds 790,000 or so distinct CDR3 sequences, about half found once. The sample comprised blood. These receptors were collected from a man older than 75 in good health.

V is TRBV12-3 or TRBV12-4 and J is TRBJ2-1; D is perhaps TRBD1 or TRBD2 (5 bases each). The J call may not be correct, given that the DNA end is closer to TRBJ2-7. The CDR3 consists of 15 residues. CDR3 nucleotides: TGTGCCAGCAGTTTAAAGTCGCCGGGACCCAATGAGCAGTACTTC. This gives the protein CASSLKSPGPNEQYF.

This chain joins TRBV20-1 and TRBJ2-5; 10 bases are a match to TRBD2. CDR1 and CDR2 from the germline V gene are DFQATT and SNEGSKA (reference sequence). The CDR3 loop spans 15 amino acids. Trimming cost V 6 bases and J 1 base; bases outside gene matches: 8. The CDR3 DNA follows: TGCAGTGCCGAAGGGAGCGGGAGGGCCCAAGAGACCCAGTACTTC. Translation gives CSAEGSGRAQETQYF.

This clonotype showed up just once. CDR3 protein: CSFLSGRANEQFF. The DNA of the CDR3 is TGCAGCTTCCTTAGCGGGAGGGCCAATGAGCAGTTCTTC. The chain recombines TRBV29-1 with TRBJ2-1; 11 bases are shared with TRBD2. The CDR3 spans 13 residues. Germline loops: CDR1 SQVTM, CDR2 ANQGSEA. The ends lost 8 bases at V and 6 bases at J; junction bases unmatched: 6.

The sample holds a few counts of this clonotype. This chain uses TRBV27 with TRBJ1-2; TRBD1 matches at 9 bases. CDR3 length: 16 residues. Germline V gene data show CDR1 as MNHEY and CDR2 as SMNVEV (reference sequence). The V and J ends lost 6 bases and 1 base, in that order; junction bases with no gene match: 9. CDR3 sequence: CASRSTTGGSNYGYTF. The CDR3 nucleotides read TGTGCCAGCAGGTCTACGACAGGGGGTAGTAACTATGGCTACACCTTC.

The chain joins TRBV5-1 to TRBJ2-7; the D gene could be TRBD1 or TRBD2 (5 bases each). V was trimmed by 0 bases and J by 5 bases, leaving 15 bases between them. Germline lookup yields CDR1 SGHRS and CDR2 YFSETQ. This CDR3 comprises 15 residues. The CDR3 loop is CASSLEGSSLDEQYF. In nucleotides, the CDR3 is TGCGCCAGCAGCTTGGAGGGGTCTAGCCTGGACGAGCAGTACTTC.

This chain joins TRBV27 and TRBJ2-1, with 7 bases aligning to TRBD2. CDR1 MNHEY and CDR2 SMNVEV come from the germline V gene (reference sequence). V gave up 2 bases and J gave up 3 bases; unmatched junction bases: 4. The CDR3 consists of 15 residues. CDR3 sequence: CASSLAGEIYNEQFF. The CDR3 DNA sequence: TGTGCCAGCAGTTTAGCGGGAGAAATCTACAATGAGCAGTTCTTC.

On this clonotype itself: A much larger clone sits a single nucleotide away, making a read error possible. CDR3 protein: CSAPETGANEQYF. DNA of the CDR3: TGCAGTGCTCCCGAGACAGGGGCGAATGAGCAGTACTTC. The chain couples TRBV20-1 to TRBJ2-5; 8 bases align to TRBD1. With V trimmed by 5 bases and J by 11 bases, 13 bases remained unmatched. Germline loops: CDR1 DFQATT, CDR2 SNEGSKA (reference sequence). This CDR3 has 13 residues.

As to this clonotype: Germline is not matched at one junction end, which may reflect a read error. The chain carries TRBV7-7 and TRBJ2-4, with 8 bases matching TRBD1. TRBJ2-7 matches the DNA end more closely, so the J call is doubtful. This CDR3 region has 14 residues. Germline V CDR1 and CDR2: SSHAT, FNYEAQ (reference sequence). This CDR3 is CASSFGQGTYEQYF. As DNA, the CDR3 is TGTGCTAGCAGCTTCGGACAGGGCACCTACGAGCAGTACTTC.

This sequence joins TRBV20-1 and TRBJ2-5; D possibly uses TRBD1 or TRBD2 (5 bases each). Germline V CDR1 and CDR2: DFQATT, SNEGSKA (reference sequence). V lost 6 bases and J lost 3, with 11 bases in between. CDR3 length: 12 amino acids. The DNA for the CDR3 is TGCAGTGCACCGGGACGAGAAGAGACCCAGTACTTC. It codes for CSAPGREETQYF.

This chain links TRBV2 with TRBJ2-3; D gene uncertain. The CDR3 consists of 13 residues. V lost 8 bases, J lost 3 bases, and 12 bases lay in between. Germline V gives CDR1 SNHLY, CDR2 FYNNEI. CDR3 nucleotide sequence: TGTGCCAGCCAGCAATTCTGGACAGATACGCAGTATTTT. Its protein is CASQQFWTDTQYF.

The chain links TRBV18 to TRBJ1-2, with TRBD1 matching over 7 bases. The junction had 5 bases not matched to a gene; V was cut back by 4 bases and J by 6 bases. The CDR3 has 13 residues. The germline gives CDR1 KGHSH, CDR2 LQKENI. CDR3 DNA: TGTGCCAGCTCACGACAGGGAGGGGATGGCTACACCTTC. Protein: CASSRQGGDGYTF.

This chain links TRBV9 with TRBJ1-3; D uncertain. The CDR3 consists of 15 residues. V lost 3 bases and J 0 bases, leaving 10 bases between the germline ends. The germline gives CDR1 SGDLS, CDR2 YYNGEE. CDR3 DNA sequence: TGTGCCAGCAGCGGCAGACGGAGCTCTGGAAACACCATATATTTT. Amino acid sequence: CASSGRRSSGNTIYF. Full variable domain (missing parts from reference TRBV9 and TRBJ1-3): DSGVTQTPKHLITATGQRVTLRCSPRSGDLSVYWYQQSLDQGLQFLIQYYNGEERAKGNILERFSAQQFPDLHSELNLSSLELGDSALYFCASSGRRSSGNTIYFGEGSWLTVV.

This clonotype appeared a few times. The V call is TRBV7-9, the J call TRBJ1-6; a possible D gene is TRBD1 (5 bases). CDR1 is SEHNR, CDR2 FQNEAQ, per germline (reference sequence). The length of the CDR3 is 15 residues. V was clipped by 6 bases and J by 9 bases, with 18 bases between them. CDR3 sequence: CASRGRDGLFSPLHF. The CDR3 bases are TGTGCCAGCAGGGGAAGGGACGGTCTTTTTTCACCCCTCCACTTT.

The V and J genes are TRBV5-1 and TRBJ1-2; possible D gene TRBD1, 6 bases. V was shortened by 4 bases and J by 2 bases, with 18 bases between the two germline ends. Germline lookup yields CDR1 SGHRS and CDR2 YFSETQ. The CDR3 sequence is 16 residues long. CDR3 nucleotide sequence: TGCGCCAGCAGCGCCGGTCCAGGGACAAGAAACTATGGCTACACCTTC. Amino acid sequence: CASSAGPGTRNYGYTF.